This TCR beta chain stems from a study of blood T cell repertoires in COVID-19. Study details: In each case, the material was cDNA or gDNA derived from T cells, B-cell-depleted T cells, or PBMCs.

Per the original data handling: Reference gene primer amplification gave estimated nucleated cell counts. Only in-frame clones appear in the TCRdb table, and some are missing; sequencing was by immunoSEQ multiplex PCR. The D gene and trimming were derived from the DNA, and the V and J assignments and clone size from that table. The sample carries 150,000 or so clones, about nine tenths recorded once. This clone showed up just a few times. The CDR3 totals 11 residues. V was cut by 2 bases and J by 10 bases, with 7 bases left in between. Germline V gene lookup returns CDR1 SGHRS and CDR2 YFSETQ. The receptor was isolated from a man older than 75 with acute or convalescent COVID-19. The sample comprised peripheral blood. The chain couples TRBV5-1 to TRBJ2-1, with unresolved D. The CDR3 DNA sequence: TGCGCCAGCAGCTTATCCCAAGAGCAGTTCTTC. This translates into CASSLSQEQFF.